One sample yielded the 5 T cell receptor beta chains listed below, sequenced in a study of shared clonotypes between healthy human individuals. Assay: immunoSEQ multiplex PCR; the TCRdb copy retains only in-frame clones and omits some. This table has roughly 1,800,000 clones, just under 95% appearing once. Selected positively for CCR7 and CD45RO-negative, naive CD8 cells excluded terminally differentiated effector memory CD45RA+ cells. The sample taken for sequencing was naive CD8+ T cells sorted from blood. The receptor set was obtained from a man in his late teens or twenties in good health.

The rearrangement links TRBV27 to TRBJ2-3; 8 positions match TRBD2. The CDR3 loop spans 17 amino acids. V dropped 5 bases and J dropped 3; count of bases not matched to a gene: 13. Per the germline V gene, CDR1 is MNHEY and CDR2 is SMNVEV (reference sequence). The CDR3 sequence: CASSPIAVSGATDTQYF. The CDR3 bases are TGTGCCAGCAGTCCGATCGCGGTTAGCGGGGCTACAGATACGCAGTATTTT.

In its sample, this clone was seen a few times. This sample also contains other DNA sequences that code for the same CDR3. CDR3 sequence: CASSVGGENTEAFF. The CDR3 coding sequence is TGTGCCAGCAGCGTAGGGGGCGAGAACACTGAAGCTTTCTTT. The J gene is TRBJ1-1, the V gene TRBV9, with a weak D call TRBD1 (5 bases). The V gene's germline CDR1 is SGDLS and CDR2 YYNGEE. The CDR3 consists of 14 residues. Trimming took off 0 bases at V and 1 base at J, with 7 bases between the two ends. The full variable domain, completed using reference TRBV9 and TRBJ1-1, is DSGVTQTPKHLITATGQRVTLRCSPRSGDLSVYWYQQSLDQGLQFLIQYYNGEERAKGNILERFSAQQFPDLHSELNLSSLELGDSALYFCASSVGGENTEAFFGQGTRLTVV.

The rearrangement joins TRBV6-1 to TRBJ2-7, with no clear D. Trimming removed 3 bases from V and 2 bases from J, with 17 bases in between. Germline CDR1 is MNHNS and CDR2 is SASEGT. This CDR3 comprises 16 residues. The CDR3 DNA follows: TGTGCCAGCAGTGACCCCTATGGACCCCCACCCTACGAGCAGTACTTC. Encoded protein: CASSDPYGPPPYEQYF.

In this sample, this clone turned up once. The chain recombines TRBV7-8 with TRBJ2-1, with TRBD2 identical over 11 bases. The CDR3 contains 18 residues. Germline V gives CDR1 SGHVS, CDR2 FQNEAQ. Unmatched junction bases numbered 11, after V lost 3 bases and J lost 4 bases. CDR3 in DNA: TGTGCCAGCAGCTTTAGACTAGCGGGGAGTCTAAAATACAATGAGCAGTTCTTC. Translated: CASSFRLAGSLKYNEQFF. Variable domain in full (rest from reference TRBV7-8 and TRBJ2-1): GAGVSQSPRYKVAKRGQDVALRCDPISGHVSLFWYQQALGQGPEFLTYFQNEAQLDKSGLPSDRFFAERPEGSVSTLKIQRTQQEDSAVYLCASSFRLAGSLKYNEQFFGPGTRLTVL.

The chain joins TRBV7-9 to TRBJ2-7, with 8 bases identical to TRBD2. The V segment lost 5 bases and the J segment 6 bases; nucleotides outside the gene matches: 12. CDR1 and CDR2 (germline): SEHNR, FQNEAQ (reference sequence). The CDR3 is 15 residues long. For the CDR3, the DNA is TGTGCCAGCAGCGCCGCCCTAAGCGGGGGTAGCGAGCAGTACTTC. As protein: CASSAALSGGSEQYF. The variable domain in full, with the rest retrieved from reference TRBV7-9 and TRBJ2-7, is DTGVSQNPRHKITKRGQNVTFRCDPISEHNRLYWYRQTLGQGPEFLTYFQNEAQLEKSRLLSDRFSAERPKGSFSTLEIQRTEQGDSAMYLCASSAALSGGSEQYFGPGTRLTVT.